The sequence of this T cell receptor (beta chain) was determined in a study of T cells in Graves' hyperthyroidism and ophthalmopathy. Study-wide points: Blood also held most thyroid clonotypes expanded beyond 0.001. Onset of ophthalmopathy came a median approximately 6.9 months after the model predicted it.

RNA transcripts served as the template for amplifying TCR beta CDR3 regions. An initial round of RT-PCR targeting the TCR CDR3 relied on the HTBI primer set. TCRdb processed the multiplex PCR reads anew with MiXCR; each CDR3 protein has one entry. This sample has 750,000 to 950,000 distinct CDR3 sequences, with about 38% found just once. Criteria for exclusion of patients were uncontrolled infection, other autoimmune disease, pregnancy or lactation. This clonotype was seen ten or more times. Antigen specificity is unknown. The receptor comes from a young man with Graves' hyperthyroidism. Sequenced input: blood.

The CDR3 sequence: CASSQTGGSKETQYF. The CDR3 DNA follows: TGCGCCAGCAGCCAGACAGGGGGTAGTAAGGAGACCCAGTACTTC. The chain links TRBV4-1 to TRBJ2-5; 9 positions agree with TRBD1. CDR3 length: 15 amino acids. The ends lost 3 bases at V and 5 bases at J; junction bases unmatched: 7. From germline, CDR1 is MGHRA and CDR2 YSYEKL.